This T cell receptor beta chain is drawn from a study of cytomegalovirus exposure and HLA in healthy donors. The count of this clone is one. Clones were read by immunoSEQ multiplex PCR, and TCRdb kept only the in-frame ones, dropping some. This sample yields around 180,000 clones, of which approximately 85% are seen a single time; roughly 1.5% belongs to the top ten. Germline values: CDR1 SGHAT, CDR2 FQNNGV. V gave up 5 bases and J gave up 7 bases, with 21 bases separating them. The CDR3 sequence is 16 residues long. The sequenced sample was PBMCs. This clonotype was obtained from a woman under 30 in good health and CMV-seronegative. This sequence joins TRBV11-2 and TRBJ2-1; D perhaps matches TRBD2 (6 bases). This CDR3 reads CASSVITGVRPNEQFF. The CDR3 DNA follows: TGTGCCAGCAGCGTGATAACGGGGGTACGGCCTAATGAGCAGTTCTTC.